This entry concerns a single T cell receptor beta chain. Its antigen remains unidentified. The data originate from a study of T cell repertoires in cytomegalovirus infection. Turning to the study itself: Recently identified HLA-C-restricted CMV epitopes and well-studied HLA-B-restricted CMV epitopes were used by the study. Indicated by public TCR beta signatures were CMV infection and matching HLA type. Findings of the study overall: Predominance within the ex vivo response was attributable to HLA-C-restricted CMV-specific TCR beta clonotypes. Individuals carrying CMV plus the relevant HLA were identified by cumulative frequency of public TCR beta families.

TCRdb processed the reads anew with MiXCR; each CDR3 protein has one entry. The profile shows about 920,000 distinct CDR3 sequences, around 31% of them singletons. The V end lost 6 bases, the J end lost 2 bases, and 13 bases lay between the germline ends. The CDR3 covers 13 residues. CDR1 and CDR2 from the germline V gene are DFQATT and SNEGSKA (reference sequence). The material was cultured CD8+ T cells from PBMCs, obtained from culture after CMV antigen stimulation. The V gene is TRBV20-1, the J gene TRBJ2-5, with D hard to call. The receptor was derived from a human donor in good health (CMV status not recorded). Some clones in this sample may be carry-over from other donors' samples. CDR3 sequence: CSATAAVQETQYF. The CDR3 DNA sequence: TGCAGTGCCACGGCGGCAGTACAAGAGACCCAGTACTTC.